This T cell receptor (beta chain) stems from a study of T-cell memory formation after mild COVID-19. Each CDR3 protein gets one entry after TCRdb re-called the 5' RACE reads with MiXCR. The table records roughly 600,000 distinct CDR3 sequences, roughly 17% of them present only once. This clonotype was observed a handful of times. Its specificity is not known. Study-level points and caveats: Contracting CD8+ clones were enriched in EMRA, CD4+ mainly in CM and EM. Pre-infection memory carried some responding clones, suggesting that cross-reactive memory joined.

Sequencing was done on a sample of PBMCs or a T cell subset sorted from them (not recorded which). This TCR was sampled from an adult woman who had mild COVID-19 (a few samples of this study predate the infection). Cell type and time point are not known.

CDR3 sequence reads: CASEKAATIYF. The CDR3 region has the DNA TGTGCCAGCGAGAAGGCAGCTACCATATATTTT. The chain links TRBV19 to TRBJ1-3; D is uncertain. V was cut by 9 bases and J by 10 bases, with 13 bases left in between. The CDR3 loop spans 11 amino acids. Germline CDR1 reads LNHDA; CDR2 reads SQIVND (reference sequence).